Each of the 31 T cell receptor beta chains below was sequenced from the same sample in a study of shared clonotypes between healthy human individuals. Clones were sequenced by immunoSEQ multiplex PCR, and TCRdb holds only the in-frame ones, with some missing. The sample records 2,500,000 or so clones, approximately 92% being singletons. Input material: naive CD4+ T cells sorted from blood. Subset reported: CD45RA+ positively selected. Every receptor here comes from a man in his late teens or twenties in good health.

The chain is built from TRBV7-9 and TRBJ2-2, with 8 bases fitting TRBD1. Germline trimming cut 3 bases from V and 5 bases from J; bases unmatched to any gene: 11. CDR3 size: 17 residues. Germline CDR1 SEHNR, CDR2 FQNEAQ (reference sequence). The CDR3 region has the DNA TGTGCCAGCAGCTTCCTCGGACAGGGATATTATACCGGGGAGCTGTTTTTT. Translating gives CASSFLGQGYYTGELFF.

The chain links TRBV7-9 to TRBJ2-7, with D possibly called TRBD1 or TRBD2 (5 bases each). Trimming shortened V by 2 bases and J by 2 bases, and 10 bases separated the two germline ends. There are 14 residues in the CDR3. The V gene's germline CDR1 is SEHNR and CDR2 FQNEAQ (reference sequence). CDR3 protein: CASSLSWGPYEQYF. The CDR3 coding sequence is TGTGCCAGCAGCTTAAGCTGGGGACCCTACGAGCAGTACTTC.

This CDR3 is CASSPQRQNEQYF. CDR3 bases: TGTGCCAGCTCACCGCAGCGACAGAACGAGCAGTACTTC. The chain links TRBV18 to TRBJ2-7, with D possibly matching TRBD1 (5 bases). Per the germline V gene, CDR1 is KGHSH and CDR2 is LQKENI. Deletions cut 3 bases from V and 5 bases from J, with 11 bases between. The CDR3 contains 13 residues. Full variable domain (missing parts from reference TRBV18 and TRBJ2-7): NAGVMQNPRHLVRRRGQEARLRCSPMKGHSHVYWYRQLPEEGLKFMVYLQKENIIDESGMPKERFSAEFPKEGPSILRIQQVVRGDSAAYFCASSPQRQNEQYFGPGTRLTVT.

Of note for this clone: Sequence at one end of the junction differs from germline and may be a read error. In DNA form, the CDR3 reads TGTGCCAGCAGCTCCCCGGGACAGAACAATGGGCAGTTCTTC. It yields the protein CASSSPGQNNGQFF. The chain carries TRBV28 and TRBJ2-1, with TRBD1 identical over 7 bases. CDR3 length equals 14 residues. CDR1 is MDHEN and CDR2 is SYDVKM in the germline V gene.

The chain recombines TRBV11-2 with TRBJ2-4; no firm D call. The V end was cut by 3 bases, the J end by 0 bases, with 9 bases between. The CDR3 totals 15 residues. Germline V gene sequence: CDR1 SGHAT, CDR2 FQNNGV. The CDR3 DNA sequence: TGTGCCAGCAGCTTTGGAGAACTAGCCAAAAACATTCAGTACTTC. As protein: CASSFGELAKNIQYF. Full variable domain (missing parts from reference TRBV11-2 and TRBJ2-4): EAGVAQSPRYKIIEKRQSVAFWCNPISGHATLYWYQQILGQGPKLLIQFQNNGVVDDSQLPKDRFSAERLKGVDSTLKIQPAKLEDSAVYLCASSFGELAKNIQYFGAGTRLSVL.

CDR3 in DNA: TGTGCCAGCACCCAGGGGGGCGGGCACAATGAGCAGTTCTTC. Its protein product is CASTQGGGHNEQFF. The J gene is TRBJ2-1, the V gene TRBV14; D may be TRBD1 (7 bases). The CDR3 is 14 amino acids. Between the trimmed V and J ends, which lost 7 bases and 5 bases, there was a span of 15 bases. Germline CDR1 is SGHDN and CDR2 is FVKESK.

The chain is built from TRBV9 and TRBJ2-5; D might be TRBD1 or TRBD2, each matching 5 bases. The J call may be mistaken, given a closer DNA end match to TRBJ2-7. Germline V lookup: CDR1 SGDLS, CDR2 YYNGEE. The CDR3 is 15 residues long. CDR3 sequence: CASSVGGAGAYEQYF. CDR3 bases: TGTGCCAGCAGCGTAGGAGGGGCTGGTGCCTACGAGCAGTACTTC.

The gene calls are TRBV11-2 and TRBJ2-5; D possibly corresponds to TRBD2 (5 bases). V gave up 5 bases and J gave up 10 bases, with 23 bases separating them. The CDR3 runs 15 residues. The germline V gene encodes CDR1 SGHAT and CDR2 FQNNGV. The CDR3 DNA is TGTGCCAGCAGCCCTAGGCCCCTCGGTGAAGAGGGCCAGTACTTC. Translating gives CASSPRPLGEEGQYF.

This rearrangement joins TRBV25-1 to TRBJ2-1, with 11 nucleotides matching TRBD2. This CDR3 has 15 residues. V gave up 8 bases and J gave up 12 bases; unmatched junction bases: 15. CDR1 is MGHDK, CDR2 SYGVNS, per germline. CDR3 residues: CASQVLAGGPHPQFF. The CDR3 DNA reads as TGTGCCAGCCAGGTTCTAGCGGGGGGACCGCATCCGCAGTTCTTC.

This clone was recorded only once. This rearrangement joins TRBV6-4 to TRBJ2-5; unclear D gene. Germline CDR1 reads MRHNA; CDR2 reads SNTAGT. The CDR3 totals 15 residues. Trimming shortened V by 4 bases and J by 1 base, and 13 bases separated the two germline ends. The CDR3 region is CASSGPSSGQETQYF. Written as DNA, the CDR3 is TGTGCCAGCAGTGGCCCCTCGTCTGGCCAAGAGACCCAGTACTTC.

The chain carries TRBV5-1 and TRBJ1-5; D is unresolved. The CDR3 sequence is 13 residues long. Germline CDR1 and CDR2: SGHRS and YFSETQ. The V end was cut by 4 bases, the J end by 3 bases, with 8 bases between. The CDR3 coding sequence is TGCGCCAGCAGCCCCTCCGTCAATCAGCCCCAGCATTTT. As protein: CASSPSVNQPQHF.

The chain employs TRBV2 and TRBJ2-7, with a possible D match to TRBD1 (5 bases). The V and J ends lost 7 bases and 0 bases respectively, with 16 bases between them. Germline CDR1 reads SNHLY; CDR2 reads FYNNEI. This CDR3 spans 15 amino acids. The CDR3 loop is CASTSWGRYSYEQYF. In DNA, the CDR3 is TGTGCCAGCACGTCTTGGGGCCGCTACTCCTACGAGCAGTACTTC.

The gene calls are TRBV2 and TRBJ1-6, with D possibly being TRBD1 (5 bases). Germline V lookup: CDR1 SNHLY, CDR2 FYNNEI. The CDR3 consists of 13 residues. Trimming took off 5 bases at V and 6 bases at J, with 8 bases between the two ends. The CDR3 loop is CASSPGPNSPLHF. The DNA of the CDR3 is TGTGCCAGCAGTCCGGGGCCTAATTCACCCCTCCACTTT. The full variable domain, rest sourced from reference TRBV2 and TRBJ1-6, is EPEVTQTPSHQVTQMGQEVILRCVPISNHLYFYWYRQILGQKVEFLVSFYNNEISEKSEIFDDQFSVERPDGSNFTLKIRSTKLEDSAMYFCASSPGPNSPLHFGNGTRLTVT.

The chain uses TRBV9 and TRBJ2-4, with 8 bases matching TRBD1. Germline values: CDR1 SGDLS, CDR2 YYNGEE. The V and J ends lost 0 bases and 4 bases, in that order; junction bases with no gene match: 3. This CDR3 comprises 15 residues. CDR3 in amino acids: CASSVATGAKNIQYF. CDR3 bases: TGTGCCAGCAGCGTAGCGACAGGGGCTAAAAACATTCAGTACTTC.

This sequence joins TRBV15 and TRBJ2-3; TRBD2 matches 7 bases. There are 16 residues in the CDR3. The germline V gene encodes CDR1 LNHNV and CDR2 YYDKDF (reference sequence). The junction had 6 bases not matched to a gene; V was cut back by 2 bases and J by 1 base. CDR3 sequence (DNA): TGTGCCACCAGCAGAAGAGCGGGATCGGGCACAGATACGCAGTATTTT. This encodes CATSRRAGSGTDTQYF.

This chain links TRBV7-9 with TRBJ1-4; TRBD1 aligns across 10 bases. The germline V gene encodes CDR1 SEHNR and CDR2 FQNEAQ (reference sequence). With V trimmed by 5 bases and J by 7 bases, 10 bases remained unmatched. This CDR3 is built from 16 residues. The CDR3 protein is CASSLQRTGGGEKLFF. DNA of the CDR3: TGTGCCAGCAGCCTACAACGGACAGGGGGAGGTGAAAAACTGTTTTTT.

The chain employs TRBV6-4 and TRBJ1-5; maybe TRBD1 (5 bases). Germline assignment: CDR1 MRHNA and CDR2 SNTAGT. Trimming shortened V by 6 bases and J by 6 bases, and 15 bases separated the two germline ends. The CDR3 consists of 14 residues. CDR3 in amino acids: CASSPEGDRQPQHF. CDR3 DNA sequence: TGTGCCAGCAGCCCTGAAGGGGACCGTCAGCCCCAGCATTTT.

The rearrangement links TRBV6-1 to TRBJ2-7, with TRBD1 matching 8 bases. Germline CDR1 MNHNS, CDR2 SASEGT. CDR3 size: 14 residues. Germline trimming cut 6 bases from V and 2 bases from J; bases unmatched to any gene: 6. Here the CDR3 DNA reads TGTGCCAGCAGGAAGGGACAGGCAACCTACGAGCAGTACTTC. It is translated as CASRKGQATYEQYF.

The CDR3 region has the DNA TGTGCCTGGATTCGAGCGGGAGGGGCTATTGGGGATGAGCAGTTCTTC. Translating it yields CAWIRAGGAIGDEQFF. The chain is built from TRBV30 and TRBJ2-1; 10 bases are shared with TRBD2. From germline, CDR1 is GTSNPN and CDR2 SVGIG (reference sequence). The CDR3 is 16 amino acids. Trimming at V came to 4 bases and at J to 8 bases, leaving 14 bases not matched to a gene. The full variable domain, with the rest looked up from reference TRBV30 and TRBJ2-1, is SQTIHQWPATLVQPVGSPLSLECTVEGTSNPNLYWYRQAAGRGLQLLFYSVGIGQISSEVPQNLSASRPQDRQFILSSKKLLLSDSGFYLCAWIRAGGAIGDEQFFGPGTRLTVL.

The chain uses TRBV5-4 and TRBJ2-7; 9 bases map to TRBD2. Germline V gene lookup returns CDR1 SGHNT and CDR2 YYREEE (reference sequence). The CDR3 covers 13 residues. The V segment lost 4 bases and the J segment 4 bases; nucleotides outside the gene matches: 3. CDR3 amino acids: CASSPTSGYEQYF. Here the CDR3 DNA reads TGTGCCAGCAGCCCGACTAGCGGTTACGAGCAGTACTTC.

CDR3 DNA sequence: TGCGCCAGCAGTGAGTTGGGGCGGGGAGCAATCGGTGAGCAGTTCTTC. Translating it yields CASSELGRGAIGEQFF. V usage is TRBV10-2 and J usage is TRBJ2-1; a weak D match, TRBD2 (6 bases). The length of the CDR3 is 16 residues. Trimming shortened V by 1 base and J by 9 bases, and 19 bases separated the two germline ends. Germline CDR1 and CDR2: WSHSY and SAAADI.

The chain joins TRBV5-6 to TRBJ1-4; TRBD1 is a possible D gene (6 bases). Germline V gives CDR1 SGHDT, CDR2 YYEEEE. Trimming cost V 2 bases and J 3 bases, with 11 bases left between them. CDR3 length equals 15 residues. The CDR3 DNA follows: TGTGCCAGCAGCTTACAGGGCCCCCCTAATGAAAAACTGTTTTTT. It translates to CASSLQGPPNEKLFF.

J is TRBJ2-1 and V is TRBV19, with 9 bases identical to TRBD1. The CDR3 has 18 amino acids. Trimming at V came to 5 bases and at J to 6 bases, leaving 17 bases not matched to a gene. Germline values: CDR1 LNHDA, CDR2 SQIVND (reference sequence). CDR3 loop: CASSPGGKQGANGNEQFF. The CDR3 DNA reads as TGTGCCAGTAGTCCCGGAGGGAAACAGGGGGCCAACGGCAATGAGCAGTTCTTC.

As regards this clone: Other nucleotide sequences from this sample produce the same CDR3. The rearrangement links TRBV5-5 to TRBJ1-3; no firm D call. CDR1 and CDR2 from the germline V gene are SGHKS and YYEKEE (reference sequence). With 4 bases removed from V and 0 bases from J, the gap between germline ends came to 5 bases. This CDR3 has 13 amino acids. This CDR3 is CASSRDSGNTIYF. CDR3 bases: TGTGCCAGCAGCAGGGACTCTGGAAACACCATATATTTT.

CDR3 amino acids: CAWTPAPPYEQYF. CDR3 coding DNA: TGTGCCTGGACCCCCGCCCCCCCCTACGAGCAGTACTTC. The rearrangement uses TRBV30 and TRBJ2-7; D is undetermined. Trimming took off 4 bases at V and 2 bases at J, with 12 bases between the two ends. The CDR3 sequence is 13 residues long. Germline V gene sequence: CDR1 GTSNPN, CDR2 SVGIG (reference sequence).

This chain links TRBV2 with TRBJ2-7; D call uncertain. V was clipped by 1 base and J by 0 bases, with 7 bases between them. Germline V gene sequence: CDR1 SNHLY, CDR2 FYNNEI. This CDR3 comprises 14 residues. The CDR3 sequence: CASSEEADSYEQYF. The CDR3, as DNA: TGTGCCAGCAGTGAAGAGGCAGACTCCTACGAGCAGTACTTC.

The chain has TRBV5-4 and TRBJ1-1; 7 nucleotides agree with TRBD1. Germline CDR1 SGHNT, CDR2 YYREEE (reference sequence). With 4 bases clipped from V and 5 bases from J, the junction kept 14 bases outside the gene matches. The CDR3 is 16 amino acids. CDR3 DNA: TGTGCCAGCAGCCCGGAACCTGACAGGGTAGGGACTGAAGCTTTCTTT. Translated, it gives CASSPEPDRVGTEAFF.

This sequence joins TRBV5-4 and TRBJ2-5, with 8 positions matching TRBD1. V was clipped by 4 bases and J by 4 bases; unmatched bases: 3. The CDR3 runs 13 residues. Germline values: CDR1 SGHNT, CDR2 YYREEE (reference sequence). The DNA of the CDR3 is TGTGCCAGCAGCGAGACAGGGGTAGAGACCCAGTACTTC. Protein sequence: CASSETGVETQYF.

DNA for the CDR3: TGTGCCTGGAGTATGGACAGTAAAAATGAAAAACTGTTTTTT. The encoded protein is CAWSMDSKNEKLFF. The chain carries TRBV30 and TRBJ1-4; D might be TRBD1 (6 bases). Germline CDR1 reads GTSNPN; CDR2 reads SVGIG (reference sequence). This CDR3 is built from 14 residues. Trimming stripped 2 bases from V and 5 bases from J, with 12 bases between.

This clone was observed a single time. The chain recombines TRBV4-3 with TRBJ1-4; D is uncertain. Trimming removed 0 bases from V and 10 bases from J, with 6 bases in between. CDR1 LGHNA and CDR2 YSLEER come from the germline V gene. The CDR3 contains 12 residues. CDR3 in amino acids: CASSQDLGKLFF. CDR3 DNA sequence: TGCGCCAGCAGCCAAGATCTTGGAAAACTGTTTTTT.

The chain employs TRBV11-2 and TRBJ2-7; 7 bases map to TRBD2. CDR3 length: 16 amino acids. Unmatched junction bases numbered 8, after V lost 1 base and J lost 2 bases. CDR1 SGHAT and CDR2 FQNNGV come from the germline V gene. The CDR3 spells CASSLGMGGFPYEQYF. The CDR3, as DNA: TGTGCCAGCAGCTTAGGAATGGGGGGGTTCCCCTACGAGCAGTACTTC.